Each of the 32 T cell receptor beta chains below was sequenced from the same sample in a study of cytomegalovirus exposure and HLA in healthy donors. Vbeta (60) and Jbeta (13) primers were used in the PCR. TCRdb keeps only in-frame clones here, not all; method: immunoSEQ multiplex PCR. The sample shows 60,000 to 90,000 clones, less than 75% of them seen only once. Source material: PBMCs. Receptors were obtained from a man in his forties or fifties in good health and CMV-seropositive.

The genes are TRBV7-9 and TRBJ1-5, with 7 bases identical to TRBD1. V lost 4 bases, J lost 0 bases, and 3 bases stayed unmatched. CDR1 and CDR2 from the germline V gene are SEHNR and FQNEAQ (reference sequence). The CDR3 spans 15 residues. The CDR3 reads CASSWDRDSNQPQHF. The CDR3 DNA reads as TGTGCCAGCAGCTGGGACAGAGATAGCAATCAGCCCCAGCATTTT.

The rearrangement links TRBV5-6 to TRBJ2-7; 9 nucleotides match TRBD1. V shed 4 bases and J 3 bases; nucleotides not matched to a gene: 2. Germline lookup yields CDR1 SGHDT and CDR2 YYEEEE. The CDR3 totals 13 residues. In DNA form, the CDR3 reads TGTGCCAGCAGCCGGGGACAGGGCTACGAGCAGTACTTC. It is translated as CASSRGQGYEQYF.

This chain connects TRBV11-2 to TRBJ1-2; 9 nucleotides line up with TRBD1. Germline CDR1 reads SGHAT; CDR2 reads FQNNGV. The junction had 5 bases not matched to a gene; V was cut back by 5 bases and J by 4 bases. This CDR3 is built from 14 residues. For the CDR3, the DNA is TGTGCCAGCAGCCAACAGGGACAGGGCTATGGCTACACCTTC. It yields the protein CASSQQGQGYGYTF.

V gene TRBV5-1 combines with J gene TRBJ2-2, with 7 bases that match TRBD2. This CDR3 has 15 amino acids. Germline V gene data show CDR1 as SGHRS and CDR2 as YFSETQ. Losses at the gene ends were 0 bases for V and 5 bases for J; bases not matched to a gene: 4. The CDR3 is CASSLGTRDTGELFF. CDR3 in DNA: TGCGCCAGCAGCTTGGGGACTAGAGATACCGGGGAGCTGTTTTTT.

The gene calls are TRBV2 and TRBJ1-2; D not resolved. The CDR3 runs to 13 residues. V shed 6 bases and J shed 4 bases, with 12 bases lying between them. Per germline, CDR1 SNHLY and CDR2 FYNNEI. The CDR3 DNA reads TGTGCCAGCAGAATTGACGGGGTCTATGGCTACACCTTC. It codes for CASRIDGVYGYTF.

V is TRBV6-5 and J is TRBJ1-2, with D unresolved. V gave up 4 bases and J gave up 7 bases, with 16 bases separating them. Germline lookup yields CDR1 MNHEY and CDR2 SVGAGI. This CDR3 has 14 residues. CDR3 DNA: TGTGCCAGCAGTTTCAAGGCTCAGAGAGGTGGCTACACCTTC. It specifies CASSFKAQRGGYTF.

In DNA form, the CDR3 reads TGTGCCAGCAGCTTGTTCACAGGGAATCAGCCCCAGCATTTT. Translation: CASSLFTGNQPQHF. The chain has TRBV5-6 and TRBJ1-5, with D perhaps TRBD1 (6 bases). There are 14 residues in the CDR3. Germline V CDR1 and CDR2: SGHDT, YYEEEE. V was cut by 1 base and J by 4 bases, with 9 bases left in between.

V gene TRBV6-1 combines with J gene TRBJ1-2; D is ambiguous. The CDR3 loop spans 15 amino acids. The V end was cut by 3 bases, the J end by 4 bases, with 15 bases between. Per germline, CDR1 MNHNS and CDR2 SASEGT. This CDR3 reads CASSEDYRELYGYTF. The CDR3 DNA follows: TGTGCCAGCAGTGAGGATTACCGGGAGCTCTATGGCTACACCTTC.

In this sample, this clone turned up many times. CDR3 nucleotides: TGCGCCAGCAGCCAAGACAGACAGGGGGCTCAGGAAAATGGAGCTTTCTTT. It codes for CASSQDRQGAQENGAFF. The chain joins TRBV4-1 to TRBJ1-1, with 10 nucleotides matching TRBD1. The CDR3 length is 17 residues. Per germline, CDR1 MGHRA and CDR2 YSYEKL. V lost 0 bases, J lost 10 bases, and 14 bases stayed unmatched.

The gene calls are TRBV28 and TRBJ1-2; 10 bases align to TRBD1. Germline V gene data show CDR1 as MDHEN and CDR2 as SYDVKM. Losses at the gene ends were 6 bases for V and 8 bases for J; bases not matched to a gene: 6. The CDR3 runs 13 residues. As DNA, the CDR3 is TGTGCCAGCAGCAGAGGACAGGGGGGGGGCTACACCTTC. This codes for CASSRGQGGGYTF.

The genes are TRBV29-1 and TRBJ1-4, with 7 bases matching TRBD1. This CDR3 region has 15 residues. Germline-derived CDR1 and CDR2 are SQVTM and ANQGSEA. V lost 4 bases to trimming and J lost 0 bases; unmatched junction nucleotides: 5. The DNA for the CDR3 is TGCAGCGTTGCAGGGGGAGACGCAACTAATGAAAAACTGTTTTTT. This translates into CSVAGGDATNEKLFF.

This chain links TRBV30 with TRBJ2-7; TRBD1 is a possible D gene (5 bases). The length of the CDR3 is 14 residues. V lost 4 bases and J lost 4, with 17 bases in between. CDR1 is GTSNPN and CDR2 is SVGIG in the germline V gene (reference sequence). CDR3 residues: CAWKGPRAGYEQYF. For the CDR3, the DNA is TGTGCCTGGAAGGGTCCCAGGGCAGGGTACGAGCAGTACTTC.

The gene calls are TRBV27 and TRBJ1-5; D ambiguous. CDR1 is MNHEY, CDR2 SMNVEV, per germline (reference sequence). The CDR3 covers 15 residues. V lost 5 bases and J 4 bases, leaving 15 bases between the germline ends. Here the CDR3 reads CASSPDKSGNQPQHF. The CDR3 DNA is TGTGCCAGCAGTCCCGATAAGTCGGGTAATCAGCCCCAGCATTTT.

The chain employs TRBV6-1 and TRBJ1-2; D perhaps matches TRBD1 (5 bases). The V end was cut by 1 base, the J end by 9 bases, with 15 bases between. The germline CDR1 and CDR2 sequences are MNHNS and SASEGT. The CDR3 is made up of 14 amino acids. The CDR3, as DNA: TGTGCCAGCAGTGAAGTGGTCCAGGGTGGGCGCTACACCTTC. Translation gives CASSEVVQGGRYTF.

The chain recombines TRBV10-3 with TRBJ1-1, with a possible D match to TRBD1 (5 bases). Germline-derived CDR1 and CDR2 are ENHRY and SYGVKD. Trimming stripped 4 bases from V and 8 bases from J, with 20 bases between. CDR3 length equals 15 residues. CDR3 region: CAISVGAGSREEAFF. The CDR3 DNA follows: TGTGCCATCAGTGTCGGGGCGGGGAGTCGGGAAGAAGCTTTCTTT.

The V and J genes are TRBV28 and TRBJ2-6; D call uncertain. The CDR3 runs to 13 residues. Germline V gives CDR1 MDHEN, CDR2 SYDVKM. V dropped 4 bases and J dropped 4 bases, with 5 bases sitting between them. This CDR3 is CASSSPGANVLTF. Here the CDR3 DNA reads TGTGCCAGCAGTTCCCCGGGGGCCAACGTCCTGACTTTC.

The CDR3 DNA sequence: TGTGCCAGCAGCTTAGCGACAGATACGCAGTATTTT. Its translation: CASSLATDTQYF. The V gene is TRBV11-2, the J gene TRBJ2-3; D unclear. The ends were cut back, 1 base at V and 3 bases at J, with 2 bases in the middle. Germline V gene data show CDR1 as SGHAT and CDR2 as FQNNGV. The CDR3 consists of 12 residues.

This sequence joins TRBV28 and TRBJ1-2, with no clear D. Trimming removed 6 bases from V and 2 bases from J, with 13 bases in between. The CDR3 loop spans 14 amino acids. Germline CDR1 is MDHEN and CDR2 is SYDVKM. The CDR3 DNA follows: TGTGCCAGCAGATCAGGAACACGGAACTATGGCTACACCTTC. Amino acids: CASRSGTRNYGYTF.

This clone appeared a few times. The rearrangement uses TRBV28 and TRBJ2-5; maybe TRBD2 (6 bases). The end of the DNA is better explained by TRBJ2-7, so the J call may be wrong. The length of the CDR3 is 11 residues. The germline gives CDR1 MDHEN, CDR2 SYDVKM. CDR3 coding DNA: TGTGCTAGCGGACAACACTACGAGCAGTACTTC. Translated, it gives CASGQHYEQYF.

This clone was seen ten or more times. V and J are TRBV6-5 and TRBJ2-7; weak D call: TRBD1 (6 bases). The CDR3 has 13 amino acids. With 6 bases removed from V and 2 bases from J, the gap between germline ends came to 11 bases. Germline V gives CDR1 MNHEY, CDR2 SVGAGI. The CDR3 DNA reads as TGTGCCAGCAGGTTGACAGGCACCTACGAGCAGTACTTC. Translated, it gives CASRLTGTYEQYF.

This clone has a single count. The V gene is TRBV6-1, the J gene TRBJ2-1, with D maybe TRBD1 (5 bases). CDR3 length equals 13 residues. Per germline, CDR1 MNHNS and CDR2 SASEGT. Trimming stripped 3 bases from V and 15 bases from J, with 18 bases between. For the CDR3, the DNA is TGTGCCAGCAGTGATACGGACACAGCTTCGCCGTTCTTC. It codes for CASSDTDTASPFF.

This clone turned up a few times. This chain joins TRBV30 and TRBJ2-7, with no clear D. The V end was cut by 3 bases, the J end by 5 bases, with 26 bases between. Germline V gene sequence: CDR1 GTSNPN, CDR2 SVGIG (reference sequence). This CDR3 is built from 17 residues. CDR3 in amino acids: CAWSPPFDVPPTNEQYF. CDR3 DNA: TGTGCCTGGAGCCCCCCCTTTGATGTCCCCCCTACCAACGAGCAGTACTTC.

The V call is TRBV19, the J call TRBJ1-4; D remains ambiguous. With 4 bases removed from V and 7 bases from J, the gap between germline ends came to 13 bases. In germline, CDR1 is LNHDA, CDR2 SQIVND (reference sequence). CDR3 length: 14 residues. DNA of the CDR3: TGTGCCAGTAGTACGCATTACGCGATTGAAAAACTGTTTTTT. It yields the protein CASSTHYAIEKLFF.

This chain joins TRBV5-4 and TRBJ2-6; possibly TRBD1 for D (6 bases). CDR3 size: 18 residues. The V end lost 2 bases, the J end lost 0 bases, and 15 bases lay between the germline ends. Per germline, CDR1 SGHNT and CDR2 YYREEE (reference sequence). CDR3 residues: CASSLGDRLRSGANVLTF. CDR3 sequence (DNA): TGTGCCAGCAGCTTAGGAGACAGGCTCCGCTCTGGGGCCAACGTCCTGACTTTC.

V gene TRBV6-1 combines with J gene TRBJ2-7, with D unclear. V lost 1 base, J lost 6 bases, and 16 bases lay in between. The CDR3 sequence is 15 residues long. CDR1 and CDR2 (germline): MNHNS, SASEGT. The DNA for the CDR3 is TGTGCCAGCAGTGAAGGCATTAGCAAGAAAAGCGAGCAGTACTTC. It encodes CASSEGISKKSEQYF.

The chain joins TRBV10-2 to TRBJ2-1; tentative D call: TRBD1 (6 bases). Per the germline V gene, CDR1 is WSHSY and CDR2 is SAAADI. There are 14 residues in the CDR3. Trimming took off 10 bases at V and 8 bases at J, with 21 bases between the two ends. The CDR3 DNA reads as TGCGCCACCTGGTCCGGACAGATTCCCGATGAGCAGTTCTTC. It translates to CATWSGQIPDEQFF.

The chain is built from TRBV27 and TRBJ1-1; D possibly corresponds to TRBD1 (5 bases). CDR3 length: 15 amino acids. Trimming left V 5 bases short and J 1 base short, with 14 bases between. Germline V lookup: CDR1 MNHEY, CDR2 SMNVEV (reference sequence). Here the CDR3 DNA reads TGTGCCAGCAGTCCCGATTGGGGGGAGAACACTGAAGCTTTCTTT. Protein sequence: CASSPDWGENTEAFF.

This clone has only a few counts. The CDR3 DNA is TGCAGCGTTGGGACTAGCGGGACAGATACGCAGTATTTT. Translated, it gives CSVGTSGTDTQYF. V gene TRBV29-1 combines with J gene TRBJ2-3; TRBD2 matches 11 bases. The CDR3 sequence is 13 residues long. With V trimmed by 4 bases and J by 3 bases, 0 bases remained unmatched. Germline-derived CDR1 and CDR2 are SQVTM and ANQGSEA.

V usage is TRBV5-5 and J usage is TRBJ1-5; no clear D. V lost 2 bases and J 7 bases, leaving 13 bases between the germline ends. The germline V gene encodes CDR1 SGHKS and CDR2 YYEKEE (reference sequence). CDR3 length: 14 amino acids. Written as DNA, the CDR3 is TGTGCCAGCAGCTTCCATGACCAGAGGCAGCCCCAGCATTTT. Residues: CASSFHDQRQPQHF.

The chain uses TRBV29-1 and TRBJ2-5; 7 bases line up with TRBD2. Germline V CDR1 and CDR2: SQVTM, ANQGSEA. CDR3 length: 14 residues. V shed 0 bases, J shed 5 bases, and the junction held 6 bases outside the gene matches. CDR3 DNA: TGCAGCGTTGAAGACGGACTAGTTAGGGAGACCCAGTACTTC. This codes for CSVEDGLVRETQYF. The full variable domain, completed using reference TRBV29-1 and TRBJ2-5, is SAVISQKPSRDICQRGTSLTIQCQVDSQVTMMFWYRQQPGQSLTLIATANQGSEATYESGFVIDKFPISRPNLTFSTLTVSNMSPEDSSIYLCSVEDGLVRETQYFGPGTRLLVL.

This rearrangement joins TRBV5-1 to TRBJ1-2, with D unresolved. V lost 4 bases, J lost 4 bases, and 14 bases lay in between. The CDR3 is 14 amino acids. The germline CDR1 and CDR2 sequences are SGHRS and YFSETQ. As DNA, the CDR3 is TGCGCCAGCAGCCAAGGTGAGGGCCTCTATGGCTACACCTTC. The encoded protein is CASSQGEGLYGYTF.

This rearrangement joins TRBV27 to TRBJ2-1, with D possibly matching TRBD1 (6 bases). Germline CDR1 and CDR2: MNHEY and SMNVEV (reference sequence). The CDR3 consists of 14 residues. Trimming took off 5 bases at V and 8 bases at J, with 16 bases between the two ends. The CDR3 DNA follows: TGTGCCAGCAGTCCATACAGGGCTGGGGATGAGCAGTTCTTC. Translation: CASSPYRAGDEQFF.